The present entry profiles one T cell receptor (beta chain) with its context. Its target is not known. The data were produced by immunoSEQ multiplex PCR, yet TCRdb's version contains in-frame clones alone and is incomplete. The table includes 99,000 or so clones, 87% detected once. The data were obtained in a study of graft-versus-host responses after intestinal transplantation. The overall study: Isolated intestinal, liver-intestinal, or multivisceral transplants were what recipients had. The study gave all recipients anti-thymocyte globulin induction, then tacrolimus and steroids for roughly 3 years.

Sample: unstimulated CD4+ T cells sorted from spleen or lymph node cells, taken before intestinal transplant. This receptor was identified in a human donor who received an intestinal transplant.

CDR3 DNA: TGCGCCAGCAGCTTGGTTTCCGGGGGCCCCTACGAGCAGTACTTC. Translation gives CASSLVSGGPYEQYF. The chain carries TRBV5-1 and TRBJ2-5; D tentatively fits TRBD1 or TRBD2 (6 bases each). Judging by the DNA end, TRBJ2-7 fits better; the J call may be wrong. Germline CDR1 SGHRS, CDR2 YFSETQ. The CDR3 spans 15 residues.